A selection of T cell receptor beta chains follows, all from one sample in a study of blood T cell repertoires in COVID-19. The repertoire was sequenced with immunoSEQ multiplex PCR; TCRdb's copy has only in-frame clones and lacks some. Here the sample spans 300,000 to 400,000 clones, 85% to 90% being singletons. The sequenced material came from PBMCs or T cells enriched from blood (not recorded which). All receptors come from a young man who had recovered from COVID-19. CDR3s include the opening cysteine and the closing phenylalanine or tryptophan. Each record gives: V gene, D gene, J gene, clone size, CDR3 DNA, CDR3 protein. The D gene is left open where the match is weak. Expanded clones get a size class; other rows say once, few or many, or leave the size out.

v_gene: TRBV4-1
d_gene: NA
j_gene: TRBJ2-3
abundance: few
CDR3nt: TGCGCCAGCAGCCCCCTAATCGGGGGAGGGGGGCACACAGATACGCAGTATTTT
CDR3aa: CASSPLIGGGGHTDTQYF

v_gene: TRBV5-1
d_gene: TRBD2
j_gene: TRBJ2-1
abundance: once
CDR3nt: TGCGCCAGCGCCCCGGAACTGGCGGGGGGCCGGAATGAGCAGTTCTTC
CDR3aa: CASAPELAGGRNEQFF

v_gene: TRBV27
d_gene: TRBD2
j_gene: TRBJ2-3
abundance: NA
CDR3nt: TGTGCCAGCAGTTCCGCCGGGACTAGGGTTACAGATACGCAGTATTTT
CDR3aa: CASSSAGTRVTDTQYF

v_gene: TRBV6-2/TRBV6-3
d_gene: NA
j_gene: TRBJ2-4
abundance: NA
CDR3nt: TGTGCCAGCAGTTACGGCCAGTTAGCCAAAAACATTCAGTACTTC
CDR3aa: CASSYGQLAKNIQYF

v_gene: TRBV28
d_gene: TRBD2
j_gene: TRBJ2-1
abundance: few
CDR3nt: TGTGCCAGCAGTTTAAGGACTAGCGGGAGGAATGAGCAGTTCTTC
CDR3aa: CASSLRTSGRNEQFF

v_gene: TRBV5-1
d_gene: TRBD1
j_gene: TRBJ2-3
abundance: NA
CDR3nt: TGCGCCAGCAGAAAGAACCGGGACAGGGGTTCAGATACGCAGTATTTT
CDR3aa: CASRKNRDRGSDTQYF

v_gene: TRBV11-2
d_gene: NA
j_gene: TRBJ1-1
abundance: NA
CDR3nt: TGTGCCAGCAGCCAAACCGGGACATTTATGAACACTGAAGCTTTCTTT
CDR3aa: CASSQTGTFMNTEAFF

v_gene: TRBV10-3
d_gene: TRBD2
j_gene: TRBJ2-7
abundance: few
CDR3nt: TGTGCCATCAGTGAGCGGGTGGGAGGGACTACTTACGAGCAGTACTTC
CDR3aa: CAISERVGGTTYEQYF

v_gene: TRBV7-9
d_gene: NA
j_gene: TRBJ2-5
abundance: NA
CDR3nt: TGTGCCACCCATCGGGACTCCCAAGAGACCCAGTACTTC
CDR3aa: CATHRDSQETQYF

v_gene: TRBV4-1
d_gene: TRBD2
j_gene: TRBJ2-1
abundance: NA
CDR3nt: TGCGCCAGCAGCCAACTCGGGGGGTTCTTTTACAATGAGCAGTTCTTC
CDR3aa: CASSQLGGFFYNEQFF

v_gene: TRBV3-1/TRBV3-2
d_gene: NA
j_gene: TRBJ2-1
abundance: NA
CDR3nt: TGTGCCAGCAGCCCCCAGAGCGTAGCAGTTGAGCAGTTCTTC
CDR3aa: CASSPQSVAVEQFF

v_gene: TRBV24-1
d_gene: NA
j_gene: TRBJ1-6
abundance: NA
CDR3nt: TGTGCCACCAGTGATTTGACGGCCGGGGTGATTAATTCACCCCTCCACTTT
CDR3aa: CATSDLTAGVINSPLHF

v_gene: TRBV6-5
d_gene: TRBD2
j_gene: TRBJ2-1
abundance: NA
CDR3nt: TGTGCCAGCTGGGGCGGGGGGTACTACAATGAGCAGTTCTTC
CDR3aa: CASWGGGYYNEQFF

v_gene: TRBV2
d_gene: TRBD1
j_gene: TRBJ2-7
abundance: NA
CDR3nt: TGTGCCAGCAGTGCTCAGGGACAGGGGGCCAACGAGCAGTACTTC
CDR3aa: CASSAQGQGANEQYF

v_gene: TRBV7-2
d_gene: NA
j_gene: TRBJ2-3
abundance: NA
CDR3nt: TGTGCCAGCAGCTTAGATAGGGGTGCAGATACGCAGTATTTT
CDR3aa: CASSLDRGADTQYF

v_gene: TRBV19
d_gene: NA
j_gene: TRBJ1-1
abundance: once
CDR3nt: TGTGCCAGTAGTATAGCTCTGAACACTGAAGCTTTCTTT
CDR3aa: CASSIALNTEAFF

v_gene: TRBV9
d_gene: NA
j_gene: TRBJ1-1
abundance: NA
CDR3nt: TGTGCCAGCAGCGTAGGACCGGGGATGAACACTGAAGCTTTCTTT
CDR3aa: CASSVGPGMNTEAFF

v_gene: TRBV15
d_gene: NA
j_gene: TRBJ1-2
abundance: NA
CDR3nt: TGTGCCACCAGCAGAGAGACGGGTTACGCTGGCTACACCTTC
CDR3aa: CATSRETGYAGYTF

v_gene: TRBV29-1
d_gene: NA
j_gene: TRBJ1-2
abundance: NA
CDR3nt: TGCAGCGTCCGTCCCGACAGGAACTATGGCTACACCTTC
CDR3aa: CSVRPDRNYGYTF

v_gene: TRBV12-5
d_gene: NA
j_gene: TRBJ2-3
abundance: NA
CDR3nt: TGTGCTAGTGGTGACGACAGGCGCGGTGCAGATACGCAGTATTTT
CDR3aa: CASGDDRRGADTQYF

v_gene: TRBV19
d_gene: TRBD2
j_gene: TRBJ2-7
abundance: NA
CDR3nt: TGTGCCAGTAGTGAAGGACTAGGTCTCCTCTACGAGCAGTACTTC
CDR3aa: CASSEGLGLLYEQYF

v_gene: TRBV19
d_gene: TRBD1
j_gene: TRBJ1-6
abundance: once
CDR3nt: TGTGCCAGTCGGACAGGGGAGAATTCACCCCTCCACTTT
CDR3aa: CASRTGENSPLHF

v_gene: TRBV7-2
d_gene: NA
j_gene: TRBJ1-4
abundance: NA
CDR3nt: TGTGCCAGCAGCCCGGGAGACACAACTAATGAAAAACTGTTTTTT
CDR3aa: CASSPGDTTNEKLFF

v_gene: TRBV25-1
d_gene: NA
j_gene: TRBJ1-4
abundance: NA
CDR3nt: TGTGCCAGCAAGGCTCGGGGGGCAGTTGAAAAACTGTTTTTT
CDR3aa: CASKARGAVEKLFF

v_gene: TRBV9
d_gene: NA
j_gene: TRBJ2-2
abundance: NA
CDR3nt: TGTGCCAGCAGCGTAGGCACAGCGAACACCGGGGAGCTGTTTTTT
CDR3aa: CASSVGTANTGELFF

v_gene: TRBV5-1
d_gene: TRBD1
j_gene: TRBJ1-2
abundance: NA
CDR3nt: TGCGCCAGCAGCTTGGCCCTCGACAGGGACATATATGGCTACACCTTC
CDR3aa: CASSLALDRDIYGYTF

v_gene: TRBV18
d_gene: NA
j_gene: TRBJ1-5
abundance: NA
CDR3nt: TGTGCCAGCTCACCAGCGGTTGGGAGCAATCAGCCCCAGCATTTT
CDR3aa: CASSPAVGSNQPQHF

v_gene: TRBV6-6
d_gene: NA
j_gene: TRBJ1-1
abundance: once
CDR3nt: TGTGCCAGCAGTCGAATACGCGGAAAGTTGGACACTGAAGCTTTCTTT
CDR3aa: CASSRIRGKLDTEAFF

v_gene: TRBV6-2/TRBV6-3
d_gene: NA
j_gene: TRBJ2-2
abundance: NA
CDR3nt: TGTGCCAGCAGTTTTGGGCAGGGGAACACCGGGGAGCTGTTTTTT
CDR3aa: CASSFGQGNTGELFF